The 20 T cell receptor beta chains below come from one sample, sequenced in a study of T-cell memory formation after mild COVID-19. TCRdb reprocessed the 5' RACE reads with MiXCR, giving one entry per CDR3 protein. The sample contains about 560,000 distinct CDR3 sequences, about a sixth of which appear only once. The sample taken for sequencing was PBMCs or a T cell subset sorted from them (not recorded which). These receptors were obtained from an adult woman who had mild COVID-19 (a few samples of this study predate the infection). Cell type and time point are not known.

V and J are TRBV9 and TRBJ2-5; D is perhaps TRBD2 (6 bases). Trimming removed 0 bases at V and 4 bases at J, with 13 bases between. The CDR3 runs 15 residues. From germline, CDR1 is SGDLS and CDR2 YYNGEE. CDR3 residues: CASSVATLAGETQYF. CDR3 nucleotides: TGTGCCAGCAGCGTAGCAACACTAGCAGGAGAGACCCAGTACTTC.

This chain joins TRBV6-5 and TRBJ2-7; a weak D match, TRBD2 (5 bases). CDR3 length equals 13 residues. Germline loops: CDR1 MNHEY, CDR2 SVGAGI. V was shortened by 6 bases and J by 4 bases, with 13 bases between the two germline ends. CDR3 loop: CASSKPPGYEQYF. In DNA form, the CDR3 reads TGTGCCAGCAGCAAACCGCCGGGGTACGAGCAGTACTTC.

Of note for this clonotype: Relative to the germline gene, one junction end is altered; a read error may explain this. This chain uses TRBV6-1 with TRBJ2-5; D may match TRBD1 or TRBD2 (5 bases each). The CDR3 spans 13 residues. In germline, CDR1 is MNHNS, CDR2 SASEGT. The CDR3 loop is CASSRSRGEIQYF. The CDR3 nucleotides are TGTGCCAGCAGTAGGTCCAGAGGGGAGATCCAGTACTTC.

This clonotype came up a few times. CDR3 region: CASSLFVGQSSYEQYF. In DNA form, the CDR3 reads TGCGCCAGCAGCTTGTTCGTGGGACAGAGCTCCTACGAGCAGTACTTC. This rearrangement joins TRBV5-1 to TRBJ2-7; 7 bases are a match to TRBD1. The germline gives CDR1 SGHRS, CDR2 YFSETQ. This CDR3 spans 16 amino acids. The ends lost 1 base at V and 0 bases at J; junction bases unmatched: 7.

The CDR3 sequence: CASSFISGRTTSTDTQYF. In DNA, the CDR3 is TGTGCCAGCAGCTTTATCTCCGGGAGGACAACAAGCACAGATACGCAGTATTTT. V usage is TRBV5-6 and J usage is TRBJ2-3; 7 nucleotides line up with TRBD2. The germline CDR1 and CDR2 sequences are SGHDT and YYEEEE. V lost 2 bases, J lost 0 bases, and 12 bases stayed unmatched. The CDR3 is 18 amino acids. The full variable domain, in which reference TRBV5-6 and TRBJ2-3 provide the parts outside the CDR3, is DAGVTQSPTHLIKTRGQQVTLRCSPKSGHDTVSWYQQALGQGPQFIFQYYEEEERQRGNFPDRFSGHQFPNYSSELNVNALLLGDSALYLCASSFISGRTTSTDTQYFGPGTRLTVL.

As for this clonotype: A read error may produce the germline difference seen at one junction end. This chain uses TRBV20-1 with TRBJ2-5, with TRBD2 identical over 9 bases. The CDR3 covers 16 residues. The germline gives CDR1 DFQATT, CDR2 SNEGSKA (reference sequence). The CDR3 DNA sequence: TGCAGTGCTAGAGCTTTGGCTAGCGGGGACCAAGAGACCAAGTACTTC. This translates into CSARALASGDQETKYF.

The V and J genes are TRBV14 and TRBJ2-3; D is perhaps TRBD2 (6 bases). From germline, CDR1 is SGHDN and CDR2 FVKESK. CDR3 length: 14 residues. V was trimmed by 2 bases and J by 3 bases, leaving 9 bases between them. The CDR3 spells CASSQFGRTDTQYF. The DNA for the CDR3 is TGTGCCAGCAGCCAATTCGGGAGAACAGATACGCAGTATTTT. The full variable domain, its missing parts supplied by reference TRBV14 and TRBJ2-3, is EAGVTQFPSHSVIEKGQTVTLRCDPISGHDNLYWYRRVMGKEIKFLLHFVKESKQDESGMPNNRFLAERTGGTYSTLKVQPAELEDSGVYFCASSQFGRTDTQYFGPGTRLTVL.

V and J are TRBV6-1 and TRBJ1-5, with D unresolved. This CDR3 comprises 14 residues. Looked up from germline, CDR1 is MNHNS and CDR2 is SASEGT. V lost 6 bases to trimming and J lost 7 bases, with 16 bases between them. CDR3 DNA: TGTGCCAGCAGGCCCGAAGGGAGGAACCAGCCCCAGCATTTT. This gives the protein CASRPEGRNQPQHF.

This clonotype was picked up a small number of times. The CDR3 DNA reads as TGTGCCAGTAGTCCAGGGGGAGGTGAGCAGTTCTTC. It encodes CASSPGGGEQFF. The chain combines TRBV19 with TRBJ2-1; a weak D match, TRBD1 (7 bases). There are 12 residues in the CDR3. The ends were cut back, 5 bases at V and 9 bases at J, with 11 bases in the middle. Germline V CDR1 and CDR2: LNHDA, SQIVND (reference sequence).

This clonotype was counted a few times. CDR3 sequence reads: CASSQDRTAGPYGYTF. The DNA of the CDR3 is TGTGCCAGCAGCCAAGACAGGACGGCAGGTCCCTATGGCTACACCTTC. This chain connects TRBV4-2 to TRBJ1-2; D remains unclear. The germline gives CDR1 LGHNA, CDR2 YNFKEQ. The ends were cut back, 0 bases at V and 4 bases at J, with 15 bases in the middle. The CDR3 runs to 16 residues.

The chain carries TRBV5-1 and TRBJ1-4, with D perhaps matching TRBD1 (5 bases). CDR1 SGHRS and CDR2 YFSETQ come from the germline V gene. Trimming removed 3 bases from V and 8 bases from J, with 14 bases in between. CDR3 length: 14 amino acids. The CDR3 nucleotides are TGCGCCAGCAGCTACGGACAAGGCGGGGAAAAACTGTTTTTT. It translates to CASSYGQGGEKLFF.

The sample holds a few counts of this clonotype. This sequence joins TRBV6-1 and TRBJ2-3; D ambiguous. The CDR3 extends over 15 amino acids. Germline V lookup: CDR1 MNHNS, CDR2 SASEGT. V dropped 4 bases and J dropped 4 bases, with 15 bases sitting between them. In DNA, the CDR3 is TGTGCCAGCAGTGCAGACTTCCGTGGTGCAGATACGCAGTATTTT. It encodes CASSADFRGADTQYF.

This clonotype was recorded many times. The chain's CDR3 is CATSLGQANTGELFF. The DNA of the CDR3 is TGTGCCACCAGTTTGGGACAGGCGAACACCGGGGAGCTGTTTTTT. The chain has TRBV24-1 and TRBJ2-2; 8 bases align to TRBD1. Germline V CDR1 and CDR2: KGHDR, SFDVKD. V gave up 6 bases and J gave up 0 bases; unmatched junction bases: 2. The length of the CDR3 is 15 residues.

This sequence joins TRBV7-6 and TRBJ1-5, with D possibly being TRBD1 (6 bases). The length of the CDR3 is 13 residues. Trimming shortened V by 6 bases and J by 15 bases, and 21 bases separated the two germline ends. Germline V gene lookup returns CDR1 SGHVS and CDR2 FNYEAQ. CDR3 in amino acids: CASSLSVGGRWHF. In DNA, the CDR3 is TGTGCCAGCAGTCTCTCGGTGGGGGGGCGGTGGCATTTT. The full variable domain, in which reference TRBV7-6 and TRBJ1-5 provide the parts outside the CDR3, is GAGVSQSPRYKVTKRGQDVALRCDPISGHVSLYWYRQALGQGPEFLTYFNYEAQQDKSGLPNDRFSAERPEGSISTLTIQRTEQRDSAMYRCASSLSVGGRWHFGDGTRLSIL.

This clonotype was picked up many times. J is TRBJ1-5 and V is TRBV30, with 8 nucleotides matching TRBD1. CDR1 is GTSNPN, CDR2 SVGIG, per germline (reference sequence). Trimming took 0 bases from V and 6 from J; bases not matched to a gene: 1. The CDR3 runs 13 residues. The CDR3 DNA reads TGTGCCTGGAGTGTACAGGGGGGTCAGCCCCAGCATTTT. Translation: CAWSVQGGQPQHF.

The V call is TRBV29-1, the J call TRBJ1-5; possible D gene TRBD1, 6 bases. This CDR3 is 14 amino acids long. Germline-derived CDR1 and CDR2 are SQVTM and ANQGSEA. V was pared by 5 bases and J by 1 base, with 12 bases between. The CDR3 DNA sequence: TGCAGCGTTCGAGTAGGGGGGAGCAATCAGCCCCAGCATTTT. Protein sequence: CSVRVGGSNQPQHF.

The chain's CDR3 is CASGGGTNEQFF. CDR3 nucleotide sequence: TGTGCCAGCGGGGGGGGGACCAATGAGCAGTTCTTC. The genes are TRBV12-3 or TRBV12-4 and TRBJ2-1; TRBD2 agrees at 7 bases. The ends lost 8 bases at V and 6 bases at J; junction bases unmatched: 4. The CDR3 covers 12 residues.

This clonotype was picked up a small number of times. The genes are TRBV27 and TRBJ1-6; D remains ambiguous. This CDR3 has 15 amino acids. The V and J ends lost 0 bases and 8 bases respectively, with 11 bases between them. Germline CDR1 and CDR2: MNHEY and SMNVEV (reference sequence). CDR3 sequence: CASSLSGLRDSPLHF. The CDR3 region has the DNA TGTGCCAGCAGTTTATCGGGGTTGCGGGATTCACCCCTCCACTTT.

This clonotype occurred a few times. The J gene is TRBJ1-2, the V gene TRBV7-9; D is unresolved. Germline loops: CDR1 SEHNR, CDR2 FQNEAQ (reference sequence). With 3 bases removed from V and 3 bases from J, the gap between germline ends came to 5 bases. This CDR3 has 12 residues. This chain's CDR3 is CASSFRDYGYTF. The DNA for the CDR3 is TGTGCCAGCAGCTTTAGGGACTATGGCTACACCTTC.

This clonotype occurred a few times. The CDR3 DNA reads as TGTGCCAGCAGCCAGCTCAAATCACTTCAGTTCTTC. Amino acid sequence: CASSQLKSLQFF. This chain links TRBV3-1 with TRBJ2-1; no clear D gene. V shed 3 bases and J shed 13 bases, with 13 bases lying between them. CDR3 size: 12 residues. Germline V lookup: CDR1 LGHDT, CDR2 YNNKEL (reference sequence).